These 14 T cell receptor beta chains originate from one sample sequenced in a study of regulatory T cells in long-lasting Graves disease. Time point indicated: newly diagnosed GD, antithyroid drugs for less than 3 months. From RNA extracted from PBMCs, the TCR library was made. Arm-PCR of CDR3 regions and iRepertoire HTBI primers were used to build TCR beta libraries. TCRdb independently ran MiXCR on the multiplex PCR reads; one entry per CDR3 protein. In the table there are 550,000 to 650,000 distinct CDR3 sequences, about 16% of which are singletons. This sample was also put to use in a study of T cells in Graves' hyperthyroidism and ophthalmopathy.

The source was peripheral blood mononuclear cells (PBMCs), collected at new diagnosis, from a patient treated with antithyroid drugs. The receptor set was obtained from a man aged 18 to 29 with Graves disease.

This clonotype has a count of ten or more. This sequence joins TRBV20-1 and TRBJ2-5; 9 nucleotides agree with TRBD1. CDR1 is DFQATT and CDR2 is SNEGSKA in the germline V gene (reference sequence). V dropped 3 bases and J dropped 5; count of bases not matched to a gene: 13. The CDR3 is 16 residues long. CDR3 in amino acids: CSASRQTGTGTETQYF. The DNA of the CDR3 is TGCAGTGCTAGCAGACAAACCGGGACAGGGACGGAGACCCAGTACTTC.

This clonotype has ten or more counts. The chain employs TRBV27 and TRBJ1-2; 8 nucleotides match TRBD1. After removal of 6 bases from V and 6 bases from J, the junction contained 3 bases not matched to a gene. The CDR3 runs to 12 residues. CDR1 and CDR2 (germline): MNHEY, SMNVEV (reference sequence). The CDR3, as DNA: TGTGCCAGCAGCGGGACAGGACATGGCTACACCTTC. Its protein is CASSGTGHGYTF.

This chain connects TRBV6-1 to TRBJ1-4, with D maybe TRBD1 (5 bases). The CDR3 has 17 residues. The ends were cut back, 2 bases at V and 8 bases at J, with 21 bases in the middle. CDR1 is MNHNS and CDR2 is SASEGT in the germline V gene. The CDR3 DNA sequence: TGTGCCAGCAGTGAAAAGGTGGTTAGACAGTTGGCAGAAAAACTGTTTTTT. Its protein is CASSEKVVRQLAEKLFF.

The sample holds many counts of this clonotype. The rearrangement uses TRBV5-1 and TRBJ2-2, with 7 nucleotides matching TRBD2. With V trimmed by 4 bases and J by 4 bases, 4 bases remained unmatched. CDR3 length equals 14 residues. Per the germline V gene, CDR1 is SGHRS and CDR2 is YFSETQ. This CDR3 is CASSGGGPTGELFF. CDR3 bases: TGCGCCAGCAGCGGGGGGGGTCCCACCGGGGAGCTGTTTTTT.

The chain recombines TRBV20-1 with TRBJ2-4, with D perhaps matching TRBD2 (6 bases). Trimming cost V 3 bases and J 12 bases, with 24 bases left between them. Germline CDR1 reads DFQATT; CDR2 reads SNEGSKA (reference sequence). This CDR3 spans 15 amino acids. In nucleotides, the CDR3 is TGCAGTGCTAGGTACCCGGGACTCTCGGTGGTTGATCAGTACTTC. Its translation is CSARYPGLSVVDQYF.

This clonotype was counted between two and nine times. DNA of the CDR3: TGTGCCAGCAGCTCTGGACTAGCGGGAGTAATCGGGGAGCTGTTTTTT. Protein: CASSSGLAGVIGELFF. The chain combines TRBV5-4 with TRBJ2-2, with 13 bases that match TRBD2. V was clipped by 3 bases and J by 7 bases; unmatched bases: 6. Germline V gives CDR1 SGHNT, CDR2 YYREEE (reference sequence). The CDR3 spans 16 residues.

V and J are TRBV18 and TRBJ2-7; unclear D gene. Trimming removed 0 bases at V and 2 bases at J, with 5 bases between. The CDR3 is 13 residues long. Germline CDR1 and CDR2: KGHSH and LQKENI. CDR3 in DNA: TGTGCCAGCTCACCACCATCAGCCTACGAGCAGTACTTC. Translation: CASSPPSAYEQYF.

This clonotype was found many times. This sequence joins TRBV30 and TRBJ1-1, with D unresolved. This CDR3 spans 14 amino acids. Per the germline V gene, CDR1 is GTSNPN and CDR2 is SVGIG (reference sequence). Trimming left V 2 bases short and J 1 base short, with 11 bases between. CDR3 in amino acids: CAWSSGYGNTEAFF. For the CDR3, the DNA is TGTGCCTGGAGTTCAGGCTACGGGAACACTGAAGCTTTCTTT.

The chain employs TRBV5-5 and TRBJ2-7, with 8 bases identical to TRBD1. V lost 3 bases to trimming and J lost 5 bases; unmatched junction nucleotides: 13. The germline V gene encodes CDR1 SGHKS and CDR2 YYEKEE (reference sequence). The length of the CDR3 is 16 residues. CDR3 nucleotides: TGTGCCAGCAGCTGGAGGTTTCGGGACAGGCGGGACGAGCAGTACTTC. The encoded protein is CASSWRFRDRRDEQYF. The variable domain in full, with the rest retrieved from reference TRBV5-5 and TRBJ2-7, is DAGVTQSPTHLIKTRGQQVTLRCSPISGHKSVSWYQQVLGQGPQFIFQYYEKEERGRGNFPDRFSARQFPNYSSELNVNALLLGDSALYLCASSWRFRDRRDEQYFGPGTRLTVT.

The table lists this clonotype with many counts. The chain links TRBV7-8 to TRBJ2-1; D unclear. The CDR3 extends over 18 amino acids. CDR1 SGHVS and CDR2 FQNEAQ come from the germline V gene. The V end was cut by 5 bases, the J end by 2 bases, with 22 bases between. This chain's CDR3 is CASSLYTRKGLTYNEQFF. CDR3 DNA sequence: TGTGCCAGCAGCCTATATACCCGTAAGGGCTTAACCTACAATGAGCAGTTCTTC.

This clonotype has ten or more counts. V and J are TRBV30 and TRBJ1-1; D ambiguous. The CDR3 sequence is 12 residues long. V lost 4 bases and J lost 5, with 11 bases in between. Germline assignment: CDR1 GTSNPN and CDR2 SVGIG (reference sequence). As DNA, the CDR3 is TGTGCCTGGATGCTAGGTAGTACTGAAGCTTTCTTT. Amino acid sequence: CAWMLGSTEAFF.

This clonotype came up a few times. A single base separates this from a much larger clone, so it may be a read error. The rearrangement joins TRBV30 to TRBJ1-1, with D perhaps matching TRBD1 (6 bases). Per the germline V gene, CDR1 is GTSNPN and CDR2 is SVGIG (reference sequence). The CDR3 loop spans 15 amino acids. CDR3 loop: CVWRRGRAGGTEAFF. The CDR3 DNA follows: TGTGTCTGGAGAAGGGGGAGAGCCGGGGGAACTGAAGCTTTCTTT.

The sample holds a few counts of this clonotype. The chain is built from TRBV25-1 and TRBJ1-2; 7 bases match TRBD1. J gave up 6 bases and V 6 bases, and 4 bases lay outside the gene matches. The CDR3 totals 12 residues. Germline V CDR1 and CDR2: MGHDK, SYGVNS. The CDR3 loop is CASRGTVHGYTF. The CDR3 DNA sequence: TGTGCCAGCAGGGGGACAGTCCATGGCTACACCTTC.

This clonotype was counted ten times or more. V usage is TRBV6-1 and J usage is TRBJ2-3; 8 nucleotides align to TRBD1. Unmatched junction bases numbered 7, after V lost 4 bases and J lost 4 bases. CDR1 and CDR2 from the germline V gene are MNHNS and SASEGT. The CDR3 is 15 residues long. The CDR3 DNA reads as TGTGCCAGCAGTGTTTGGGCAGGGGGCCCAGATACGCAGTATTTT. This encodes CASSVWAGGPDTQYF.